This T cell receptor beta chain is from a study of regulatory T cells in long-lasting Graves disease. This sample's time point: newly diagnosed GD, antithyroid drugs for less than 3 months. RNA isolated from PBMCs was used to make the TCR library. Looked up from germline, CDR1 is MNHNS and CDR2 is SASEGT. The CDR3 loop spans 13 amino acids. The V segment lost 8 bases and the J segment 4 bases; nucleotides outside the gene matches: 6. Of note for this clonotype: Its antigen remains unknown.

Whole-study findings and limits: Among samples with persistent disease, TRBV28, TRBJ1-2 and TRBJ2-5 were favored.

Relying on iRepertoire HTBI primers and Arm-PCR of CDR3 regions, the team built TCR beta libraries. TCRdb reprocessed the multiplex PCR reads with MiXCR, giving one entry per CDR3 protein. This sample has roughly 380,000 distinct CDR3 sequences, with 16% found just once. The same data also went into a second study, on T cells in Graves' hyperthyroidism and ophthalmopathy. That source notes: Hyperthyroidism patients were newly diagnosed, had disease duration under 2 months, and were aged 18 to 65 years. Each diagnosis drew on symptoms, thyroxine, TRAb, thyroid ultrasound and orbital computed tomography findings. Most expanded thyroid clonotypes above 0.001 recurred in blood.

This TCR came from a man in his forties or fifties with Graves disease. The chain couples TRBV6-1 to TRBJ2-3; 7 bases align to TRBD1. The starting material was peripheral blood mononuclear cells (PBMCs), obtained at new diagnosis, from a patient treated with antithyroid drugs. This chain's CDR3 is CASQGGGPDTQYF. Written as DNA, the CDR3 is TGTGCCAGCCAAGGGGGCGGTCCAGATACGCAGTATTTT.